A selection of T cell receptor beta chains follows, all from one sample in a study of cytomegalovirus exposure and HLA in healthy donors. The method was immunoSEQ multiplex PCR; TCRdb's version includes in-frame clones alone and lacks a portion of them. This sample has over 150,000 clones; 65% to 90% occur once, and the top ten carry 1.2%. Material: PBMCs. These receptors were collected from a girl aged 2 to 9 in good health and CMV-seropositive. The CDR3 runs from the conserved cysteine through the conserved F or W. A D gene is named only where the DNA matches it firmly. Size tells how often a clone was seen (once, few, many) or the class of an expanded clone, and some rows leave it out.

clone_size	v_call	j_call	d_call	cdr3_nt	cdr3_aa
-	TRBV25-1	TRBJ2-2	-	TGTGCCAGCAGCGGGACTGGGACCCTCGGGACCGGGGAGCTGTTTTTT	CASSGTGTLGTGELFF
-	TRBV5-4	TRBJ2-1	-	TGTGCCAGCAGCCACTGGGACTCGTACAATGAGCAGTTCTTC	CASSHWDSYNEQFF
-	TRBV11-2	TRBJ1-1	-	TGTGCCAGCAGCTCTGACACTGAAGCTTTCTTT	CASSSDTEAFF
-	TRBV7-3	TRBJ1-2	-	TGTGCCAGCAGCTTAAGTGGGGCAGGGATGTATGGCTACACCTTC	CASSLSGAGMYGYTF
-	TRBV5-1	TRBJ2-3	-	TGCGCCAGCAGCCGGGACATCAGCACAGATACGCAGTATTTT	CASSRDISTDTQYF
-	TRBV4-1	TRBJ1-1	-	TGCGCCAGCAGCCAAGGGGCAGGGGATAACACTGAAGCTTTCTTT	CASSQGAGDNTEAFF
once	TRBV7-9	TRBJ2-7	TRBD2	TGTGCCAGCAGCTTAGCGCTAGGACTAGCGGGAGAAAACTACGAGCAGTACTTC	CASSLALGLAGENYEQYF
-	TRBV21-1	TRBJ2-3	-	TGTGCCAGCAGCAATCGGACTAGCGGGAGGGCCGGGGGAGATACGCAGTATTTT	CASSNRTSGRAGGDTQYF
-	TRBV28	TRBJ1-5	TRBD1	TGTGCCAGCAGGAGGCAGGGGGTTGGCAATCAGCCCCAGCATTTT	CASRRQGVGNQPQHF
-	TRBV9	TRBJ1-1	-	TGTGCCAGCAGCGTAAGTCAGGGAGGTACTGAAGCTTTCTTT	CASSVSQGGTEAFF
-	TRBV14	TRBJ2-5	TRBD1	TGTGCCAGCAGCCAAGACAGGGGGCACGAGACCCAGTACTTC	CASSQDRGHETQYF
once	TRBV6-5	TRBJ1-2	TRBD1	TGTGCCAGCACCAGGACAGGGCGAGAGGGCTACACCTTC	CASTRTGREGYTF
-	TRBV10-3	TRBJ2-7	-	TGTGCCATCAGTGAGGGGCCTAACGAGCAGTACTTC	CAISEGPNEQYF
-	TRBV29-1	TRBJ1-1	TRBD1	TGCAGCGTTGAACTAGGGGGCAGCTCTGAAGCTTTCTTT	CSVELGGSSEAFF
-	TRBV4-2	TRBJ1-3	-	TGTGCCAGCAGCCAAGTTCGGGGGGCTGGAAACACCATATATTTT	CASSQVRGAGNTIYF
-	TRBV18	TRBJ1-5	-	TGTGCCAGCTCTCCTTTCGGTAAGGGGGAACAGCCCCAGCATTTT	CASSPFGKGEQPQHF
-	TRBV15	TRBJ1-2	TRBD1	TGTGCCACCAGCAGGGACAGGGCTAACTATGGCTACACCTTC	CATSRDRANYGYTF
-	TRBV29-1	TRBJ2-7	TRBD1	TGCAGCGTAGGACAGGATAGCTACGAGCAGTACTTC	CSVGQDSYEQYF